A single sample is the source of the 19 T cell receptor beta chains below, sequenced in a study of cytomegalovirus exposure and HLA in healthy donors. The table came from immunoSEQ multiplex PCR; TCRdb's copy has only in-frame clones and leaves some out. The sample lists roughly 130,000 clones; roughly nine tenths were seen once. The sample taken for sequencing was PBMCs. The receptors here all came from a young man in good health and CMV-seronegative.

V and J are TRBV5-1 and TRBJ2-7; D is possibly TRBD1 (6 bases). V was pared by 4 bases and J by 5 bases, with 16 bases between. This CDR3 has 14 residues. Per germline, CDR1 SGHRS and CDR2 YFSETQ. DNA for the CDR3: TGCGCCAGCAGCCCTGGACAGAATGCCGACGAGCAGTACTTC. Protein sequence: CASSPGQNADEQYF.

This clone was picked up a small number of times. V is TRBV18 and J is TRBJ1-5; a weak D match, TRBD1 (5 bases). Germline V gene lookup returns CDR1 KGHSH and CDR2 LQKENI. This CDR3 has 12 residues. The germline V and J ends were trimmed by 0 bases and 15 bases, with 12 bases remaining between them. The CDR3 DNA follows: TGTGCCAGCTCACCACCGTTACAGGAGAGGCATTTT. Translated, it gives CASSPPLQERHF.

The CDR3 region has the DNA TGTGCCAGTAGCGGGGATAGCAATCAGCCCCAGCATTTT. It encodes CASSGDSNQPQHF. The V gene is TRBV19, the J gene TRBJ1-5; D is unresolved. Trimming left V 6 bases short and J 0 bases short, with 6 bases between. Germline V gene lookup returns CDR1 LNHDA and CDR2 SQIVND (reference sequence). CDR3 length: 13 residues.

The chain couples TRBV19 to TRBJ1-2; D gene unclear. The CDR3 is made up of 13 amino acids. Germline V gene lookup returns CDR1 LNHDA and CDR2 SQIVND (reference sequence). V lost 5 bases to trimming and J lost 2 bases, with 9 bases between them. CDR3 sequence: CASSPDNNYGYTF. For the CDR3, the DNA is TGTGCCAGTAGTCCCGACAACAACTATGGCTACACCTTC.

The chain has TRBV5-5 and TRBJ2-7; 10 bases line up with TRBD1. The CDR3 spans 15 residues. The germline V gene encodes CDR1 SGHKS and CDR2 YYEKEE (reference sequence). The trim removed 2 bases at V and 1 base at J, leaving 3 bases unmatched. Here the CDR3 DNA reads TGTGCCAGCAGCTTCAGACAGGGGGCTTCCTACGAGCAGTACTTC. Its translation is CASSFRQGASYEQYF.

The chain is built from TRBV6-1 and TRBJ2-7, with D possibly TRBD1 on 5 matching bases. This CDR3 spans 14 amino acids. The V gene's germline CDR1 is MNHNS and CDR2 SASEGT. V lost 1 base, J lost 3 bases, and 10 bases lay in between. CDR3 nucleotide sequence: TGTGCCAGCAGTGAAGAAGTCAGGGTCTACGAGCAGTACTTC. Its protein is CASSEEVRVYEQYF.

The chain links TRBV4-1 to TRBJ2-7, with D possibly TRBD1 on 5 matching bases. The CDR3 runs 16 residues. Trimming took 0 bases from V and 6 from J, leaving 18 bases between them. Germline V gives CDR1 MGHRA, CDR2 YSYEKL. The CDR3 DNA sequence: TGCGCCAGCAGCCAAGATCGGGCAGGGTTTCTTTCCGAGCAGTACTTC. Translated, it gives CASSQDRAGFLSEQYF.

CDR3 sequence: CASAILRGTTTEAFF. The CDR3 DNA is TGTGCCAGCGCTATCTTGCGGGGAACTACCACTGAAGCTTTCTTT. The chain recombines TRBV25-1 with TRBJ1-1; D remains unclear. The germline gives CDR1 MGHDK, CDR2 SYGVNS. This CDR3 comprises 15 residues. V was cut by 8 bases and J by 4 bases, with 20 bases left in between.

The chain couples TRBV28 to TRBJ1-4, with D unclear. The germline CDR1 and CDR2 sequences are MDHEN and SYDVKM. This CDR3 spans 15 amino acids. Trimming cost V 6 bases and J 4 bases, with 15 bases left between them. The CDR3 reads CASRDWGEFNEKLFF. DNA of the CDR3: TGTGCCAGCAGGGATTGGGGAGAGTTTAATGAAAAACTGTTTTTT. Full variable domain (rest looked up from reference TRBV28 and TRBJ1-4): DVKVTQSSRYLVKRTGEKVFLECVQDMDHENMFWYRQDPGLGLRLIYFSYDVKMKEKGDIPEGYSVSREKKERFSLILESASTNQTSMYLCASRDWGEFNEKLFFGSGTQLSVL.

The V gene is TRBV7-2, the J gene TRBJ1-5; 8 bases line up with TRBD1. The germline V gene encodes CDR1 SGHTA and CDR2 FQGNSA. This CDR3 region has 15 residues. After removal of 5 bases from V and 0 bases from J, the junction contained 3 bases not matched to a gene. Here the CDR3 DNA reads TGTGCCAGCAGCGGAGGGACAGGTAGCAATCAGCCCCAGCATTTT. This codes for CASSGGTGSNQPQHF.

The CDR3 region is CASSSGQFGQPQHF. In DNA, the CDR3 is TGTGCCAGCAGCTCCGGACAGTTTGGTCAGCCCCAGCATTTT. This rearrangement joins TRBV7-6 to TRBJ1-5; D is possibly TRBD1 (6 bases). Per the germline V gene, CDR1 is SGHVS and CDR2 is FNYEAQ. V lost 4 bases and J 6 bases, leaving 13 bases between the germline ends. The CDR3 has 14 amino acids.

This clone has just one count. The chain combines TRBV19 with TRBJ1-1; no clear D. Germline CDR1 is LNHDA and CDR2 is SQIVND (reference sequence). V lost 5 bases, J lost 11 bases, and 12 bases lay in between. This CDR3 has 11 amino acids. CDR3 protein: CASSVRGMAFF. The CDR3 DNA reads as TGTGCCAGTAGTGTCAGAGGTATGGCTTTCTTT.

Details on this clone: The identical CDR3 is also encoded by other nucleotide sequences in the sample. The J gene is TRBJ2-7, the V gene TRBV19; D might be TRBD1 (5 bases). The CDR3 sequence is 13 residues long. Trimming stripped 8 bases from V and 1 base from J, with 12 bases between. Germline CDR1 and CDR2: LNHDA and SQIVND (reference sequence). This chain's CDR3 is CASRSRASYEQYF. The CDR3 DNA reads TGTGCCAGTCGCTCCAGGGCATCCTACGAGCAGTACTTC. The variable domain in full, completed from reference TRBV19 and TRBJ2-7, reads DGGITQSPKYLFRKEGQNVTLSCEQNLNHDAMYWYRQDPGQGLRLIYYSQIVNDFQKGDIAEGYSVSREKKESFPLTVTSAQKNPTAFYLCASRSRASYEQYFGPGTRLTVT.

The chain is built from TRBV5-4 and TRBJ2-4, with 8 bases aligning to TRBD2. The CDR3 spans 16 residues. The junction had 9 bases not matched to a gene; V was cut back by 4 bases and J by 3 bases. Germline CDR1 and CDR2: SGHNT and YYREEE (reference sequence). The CDR3 spells CASSPEARGGKNIQYF. CDR3 bases: TGTGCCAGCAGCCCCGAGGCACGGGGGGGCAAAAACATTCAGTACTTC.

J is TRBJ2-3 and V is TRBV7-9; D may be TRBD2 (5 bases). Germline CDR1 reads SEHNR; CDR2 reads FQNEAQ (reference sequence). The CDR3 is 16 residues long. V shed 1 base and J shed 4 bases, with 15 bases lying between them. The CDR3 nucleotides are TGTGCCAGCAGCTTAGAGGGTAGGGAGTTAGCAGATACGCAGTATTTT. Residues: CASSLEGRELADTQYF. Supplemented by reference TRBV7-9 and TRBJ2-3, the full variable domain reads DTGVSQNPRHKITKRGQNVTFRCDPISEHNRLYWYRQTLGQGPEFLTYFQNEAQLEKSRLLSDRFSAERPKGSFSTLEIQRTEQGDSAMYLCASSLEGRELADTQYFGPGTRLTVL.

This chain joins TRBV28 and TRBJ1-1; D not certain. Trimming left V 4 bases short and J 0 bases short, with 9 bases between. The CDR3 sequence is 14 residues long. The germline V gene has CDR1 MDHEN and CDR2 SYDVKM. Here the CDR3 reads CASSSKQLNTEAFF. For the CDR3, the DNA is TGTGCCAGCAGTTCAAAACAGTTGAACACTGAAGCTTTCTTT.

The chain joins TRBV5-1 to TRBJ2-7; 7 positions agree with TRBD1. Germline lookup yields CDR1 SGHRS and CDR2 YFSETQ. The CDR3 is made up of 15 amino acids. Trimming took 7 bases from V and 3 from J; bases not matched to a gene: 13. CDR3: CASANPGTAIYEQYF. The CDR3 bases are TGCGCCAGCGCCAACCCCGGGACAGCCATCTACGAGCAGTACTTC.

This sequence joins TRBV18 and TRBJ2-2, with D perhaps TRBD1 (5 bases). With 1 base removed from V and 5 bases from J, the gap between germline ends came to 8 bases. This CDR3 comprises 14 residues. Germline values: CDR1 KGHSH, CDR2 LQKENI. CDR3 in amino acids: CASSPRAGTGELFF. The DNA for the CDR3 is TGTGCCAGCTCACCACGAGCAGGGACCGGGGAGCTGTTTTTT.

The chain is built from TRBV5-1 and TRBJ2-7; no clear D. The CDR3 covers 10 residues. The germline CDR1 and CDR2 sequences are SGHRS and YFSETQ. V lost 8 bases to trimming and J lost 4 bases, with 7 bases between them. Here the CDR3 reads CARVEYEQYF. CDR3 nucleotide sequence: TGCGCCAGGGTAGAGTACGAGCAGTACTTC.